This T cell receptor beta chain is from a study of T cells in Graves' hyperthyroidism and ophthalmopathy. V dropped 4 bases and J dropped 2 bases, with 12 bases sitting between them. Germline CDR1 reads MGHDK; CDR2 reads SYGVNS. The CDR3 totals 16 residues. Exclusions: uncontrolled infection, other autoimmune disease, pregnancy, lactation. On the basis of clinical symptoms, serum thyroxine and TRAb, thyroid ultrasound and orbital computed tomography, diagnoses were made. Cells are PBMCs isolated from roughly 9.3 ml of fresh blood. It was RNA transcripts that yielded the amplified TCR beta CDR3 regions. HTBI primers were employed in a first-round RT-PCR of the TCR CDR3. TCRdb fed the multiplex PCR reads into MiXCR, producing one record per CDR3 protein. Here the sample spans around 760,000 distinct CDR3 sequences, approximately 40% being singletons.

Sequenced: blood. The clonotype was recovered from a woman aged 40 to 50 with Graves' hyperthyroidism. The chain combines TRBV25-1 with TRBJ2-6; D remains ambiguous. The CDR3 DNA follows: TGTGCCAGCAGTGCTCAGGACCCTGCTGGGGCCAACGTCCTGACTTTC. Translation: CASSAQDPAGANVLTF.